A selection of T cell receptor beta chains follows, all from one sample in a study of memory CD4+ T cells and cytomegalovirus serostatus. The method was immunoSEQ multiplex PCR; TCRdb's version includes in-frame clones alone and lacks a portion of them. The sample includes 75,000 to 90,000 clones, around 80% of them seen just once. Sequencing input: memory CD4+ T cells from blood. Source of these receptors: an adult in good health and CMV-seronegative. Both conserved end residues are part of each CDR3. The D gene is left open where the match is weak. Rows may omit the clone size; those that give it use once, few, many or a size class.

v_gene	j_gene	abundance	d_gene	CDR3nt	CDR3aa
TRBV5-1	TRBJ2-1	-	-	TGCGCCAGCAGCTTCGGGGATGTTTACAATGAGCAGTTCTTC	CASSFGDVYNEQFF
TRBV10-3	TRBJ1-1	-	TRBD1	TGTGCCATCGGACTCGGACAGGGAGGCACTGAAGCTTTCTTT	CAIGLGQGGTEAFF
TRBV5-6	TRBJ2-7	-	TRBD1	TGTGCCAGCAGCAAACGTGGGACAGGGCGCGAGCAGTACTTC	CASSKRGTGREQYF
TRBV6-6	TRBJ1-1	once	TRBD1	TGTGCCAGCAGTTACCGCCCCGGGACAGGGGGCACTGAAGCTTTCTTT	CASSYRPGTGGTEAFF
TRBV9	TRBJ1-3	-	-	TGTGCCAGCAGCGTAGGACACTCTGGAAACACCATATATTTT	CASSVGHSGNTIYF
TRBV19	TRBJ1-4	once	TRBD1	TGTGCCAGTAAAGACAGGGTGTTTGGTGAAAAACTGTTTTTT	CASKDRVFGEKLFF
TRBV7-9	TRBJ1-6	-	-	TGTGCCAGCAGCTGGCGGGGGAGCAGTGGGGAATCACCCCTCCACTTT	CASSWRGSSGESPLHF
TRBV11-2	TRBJ2-3	-	-	TGTGCCAGCAGCCCTACGTACCAGGGGAGGTTGGGGACAGATACGCAGTATTTT	CASSPTYQGRLGTDTQYF
TRBV7-2	TRBJ2-6	-	-	TGTGCCAGCAGCTCGTCCGGCTCTGGGGCCAACGTCCTGACTTTC	CASSSSGSGANVLTF
TRBV15	TRBJ2-7	-	-	TGTGCCACCAGCAGGGGGACTTTCAACGAGCAGTACTTC	CATSRGTFNEQYF
TRBV7-8	TRBJ1-2	once	TRBD1	TGTGCCAGCAGCTCTAACAACAGGGGGGCTAACTATGGCTACACCTTC	CASSSNNRGANYGYTF
TRBV19	TRBJ2-7	-	-	TGTGCCAGTAGTAGGGGTTACGAGCAGTACTTC	CASSRGYEQYF
TRBV7-3	TRBJ2-7	-	-	TGTGCCAGCAGTTCGGGACCGTCCTACGAGCAGTACTTC	CASSSGPSYEQYF
TRBV2	TRBJ1-5	-	TRBD1	TGTGCCAGCAGTGAGGGGACAGTTCAGCCCCAGCATTTT	CASSEGTVQPQHF
TRBV4-2	TRBJ1-6	-	TRBD1	TGTGCCAGCAGCCTTCTCCCAGGGGGCTTGGATTCACCCCTCCACTTT	CASSLLPGGLDSPLHF
TRBV5-1	TRBJ1-1	-	-	TGCGCCAGCAGCTTGGGAGACACTGAAGCTTTCTTT	CASSLGDTEAFF
TRBV9	TRBJ1-2	-	TRBD1	TGTGCCAGCAGCGCGACAGGGTCTAACTATGGCTACACCTTC	CASSATGSNYGYTF
TRBV7-2	TRBJ1-5	-	-	TGTGCCAGCAGCTTAAGGTCCGGGGGCGTGAGGCAGCCCCAGCATTTT	CASSLRSGGVRQPQHF
TRBV28	TRBJ2-7	-	TRBD1	TGTGCCAGCAGTAAAGGGACAGGATTTTACGAGCAGTACTTC	CASSKGTGFYEQYF
TRBV7-2	TRBJ1-5	-	-	TGTGCCAGCAGCTTAGGGCAGACCCCCCAGCCCCAGCATTTT	CASSLGQTPQPQHF
TRBV7-6	TRBJ1-5	-	-	TGTGCCAGCAGCTTAGATCTGAGAGGCAATCAGCCCCAGCATTTT	CASSLDLRGNQPQHF
TRBV5-6	TRBJ1-2	-	TRBD1	TGTGCCAGCAGCCCCCTAGGCGTCGGACAGGGCCTCTATGGCTACACCTTC	CASSPLGVGQGLYGYTF
TRBV7-3	TRBJ2-2	medium-sized	-	TGTGCCAGCAGCTTAGCAGGGGCCGGGGAGCTGTTTTTT	CASSLAGAGELFF
TRBV6-1	TRBJ2-3	few	-	TGTGCCAGCAGTGGAATCCCAACGCAGTATTTT	CASSGIPTQYF
TRBV5-1	TRBJ2-7	once	-	TGCGCCAGCAGCTCAACTTTTGGGCTCGAGCAGTACTTC	CASSSTFGLEQYF
TRBV7-6	TRBJ1-1	-	TRBD1	TGTGCCAGCAGCTTCGGAACGACAGGGATTGGGATGAACACTGAAGCTTTCTTT	CASSFGTTGIGMNTEAFF
TRBV4-2	TRBJ2-7	-	-	TGTGCCAGCAGCCGTAGTTTCTACGAGCAGTACTTC	CASSRSFYEQYF
TRBV4-2	TRBJ1-2	-	TRBD1	TGTGCCAGCAGCCCAACGGGACAGGAGGACTATGGCTACACCTTC	CASSPTGQEDYGYTF
TRBV9	TRBJ1-6	-	-	TGTGCCAGCAGCGTATGGGGAGAATCTGGGACCAGGTCCCTCCACTTT	CASSVWGESGTRSLHF
TRBV7-2	TRBJ1-1	-	-	TGTGCCAGCAGCTCCCTCGTGAAAGCTTTCTTT	CASSSLVKAFF
TRBV5-4	TRBJ2-7	-	-	TGTGCCAGCAGCTTGATAACATCAGGCAGCTACGAGCAGTACTTC	CASSLITSGSYEQYF
TRBV5-4	TRBJ2-6	many	-	TGTGCCAGCACTAGGGGTACCGGGGCCAACGTCCTGACTTTC	CASTRGTGANVLTF
TRBV2	TRBJ2-2	-	-	TGTGCCAGCAGTGAAGGGGAGAGATCCACCGGGGAGCTGTTTTTT	CASSEGERSTGELFF
TRBV28	TRBJ2-3	-	-	TGTGCCAGCAGTTTTGCGGGGCTCGATACGCAGTATTTT	CASSFAGLDTQYF
TRBV2	TRBJ1-5	few	TRBD1	TGTGCCAGCAATACAGGGGACGGAAACCAGCCCCAGCATTTT	CASNTGDGNQPQHF
TRBV19	TRBJ2-1	few	TRBD1	TGTGCCAGTAGGAGGGATACAGGGGGTATTGAGTTCTTC	CASRRDTGGIEFF
TRBV7-9	TRBJ2-5	-	TRBD2	TGTGCCAGCAGCTTACTAGGGACTAGTGAAGAAGAGACCCAGTACTTC	CASSLLGTSEEETQYF
TRBV7-2	TRBJ2-1	-	TRBD2	TGTGCCAGCAGCTTTAGCGGGGCCAACAATGAGCAGTTCTTC	CASSFSGANNEQFF
TRBV5-6	TRBJ2-2	-	TRBD1	TGTGCCAGCAGCCTACCGAACAGGGGGGCCGGGGAGCTGTTTTTT	CASSLPNRGAGELFF
TRBV7-2	TRBJ2-5	-	TRBD2	TGTGCCAGCAGCTTTGCGGGGGGACGGGGGACCCAGTACTTC	CASSFAGGRGTQYF
TRBV4-2	TRBJ2-5	-	-	TGTGCCAGCAGCCAAGCCCCCGGGCAGGTAGGAGAGACCCAGTACTTC	CASSQAPGQVGETQYF
TRBV13	TRBJ2-4	-	TRBD2	TGTGCCAGCAGTAAAGCGGGGGGGCCGGACAAAAACATTCAGTACTTC	CASSKAGGPDKNIQYF
TRBV7-8	TRBJ2-7	-	-	TGTGCCAGCAGCTCGACGTGGGGGAGCTCCTACGAGCAGTACTTC	CASSSTWGSSYEQYF
TRBV7-3	TRBJ2-1	-	-	TGTGCCAGCAGCTTATCGGGGTCCTACAATGAGCAGTTCTTC	CASSLSGSYNEQFF
TRBV6-1	TRBJ2-4	-	-	TGTGCCAGCAGTGAAGCGAGCCCTCAGTACTTC	CASSEASPQYF
TRBV7-3	TRBJ2-7	-	-	TGTGCCAGCAGCTTAGCCGCGGGGGCTGACGAGCAGTACTTC	CASSLAAGADEQYF
TRBV7-9	TRBJ2-3	-	-	TGTGCCAGCAGCTTTAGCGGCACAGATACGCAGTATTTT	CASSFSGTDTQYF
TRBV28	TRBJ2-7	-	-	TGTGCCAGCAGACAAGAAGGTTTTAACGAGCAGTACTTC	CASRQEGFNEQYF